These 3 T cell receptor beta chains were all obtained from the same sample, sequenced in a study of cytomegalovirus exposure and HLA in healthy donors. It was with 60 Vbeta and 13 Jbeta primers that the PCR ran. Using immunoSEQ multiplex PCR, the repertoire was profiled, and TCRdb retains in-frame clones only, with some absent. The profile shows 150,000 to 200,000 clones, roughly 70% of them singletons. Sequencing input: PBMCs. These receptor sequences come from a man in his forties or fifties in good health and CMV-seropositive.

This clone was seen more than once but under ten times. The V and J genes are TRBV5-1 and TRBJ1-3; possible D gene TRBD1, 5 bases. CDR1 is SGHRS, CDR2 YFSETQ, per germline. Trimming removed 0 bases from V and 0 bases from J, with 10 bases in between. The CDR3 runs to 16 residues. CDR3 sequence (DNA): TGCGCCAGCAGCTTGGACAGGTCGTTCTCTGGAAACACCATATATTTT. It encodes CASSLDRSFSGNTIYF.

V and J are TRBV7-9 and TRBJ2-3, with D unclear. V dropped 5 bases and J dropped 4 bases, with 10 bases sitting between them. Germline values: CDR1 SEHNR, CDR2 FQNEAQ (reference sequence). The CDR3 sequence is 13 residues long. CDR3 residues: CASSPIQPDTQYF. The DNA of the CDR3 is TGTGCCAGCAGCCCAATACAGCCAGATACGCAGTATTTT.

This chain links TRBV6-1 with TRBJ2-2, with 10 positions matching TRBD2. Germline loops: CDR1 MNHNS, CDR2 SASEGT. This CDR3 is 17 amino acids long. Losses at the gene ends were 2 bases for V and 0 bases for J; bases not matched to a gene: 3. Here the CDR3 DNA reads TGTGCCAGCAGTGAATTTAGCGGGGGGTCGAACACCGGGGAGCTGTTTTTT. This sequence encodes CASSEFSGGSNTGELFF.